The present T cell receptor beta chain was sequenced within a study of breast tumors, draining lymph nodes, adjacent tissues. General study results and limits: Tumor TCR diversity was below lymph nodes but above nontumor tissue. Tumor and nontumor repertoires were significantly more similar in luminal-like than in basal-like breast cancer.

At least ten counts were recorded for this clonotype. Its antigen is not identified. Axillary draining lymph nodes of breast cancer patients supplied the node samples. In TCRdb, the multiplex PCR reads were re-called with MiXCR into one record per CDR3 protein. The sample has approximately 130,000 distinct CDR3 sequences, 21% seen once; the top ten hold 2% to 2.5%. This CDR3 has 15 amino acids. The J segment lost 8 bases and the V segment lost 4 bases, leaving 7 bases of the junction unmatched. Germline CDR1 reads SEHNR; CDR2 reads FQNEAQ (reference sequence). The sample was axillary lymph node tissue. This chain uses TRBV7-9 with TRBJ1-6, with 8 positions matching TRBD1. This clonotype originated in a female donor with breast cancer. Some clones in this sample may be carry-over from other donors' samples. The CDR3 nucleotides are TGTGCCAGCAGCTCGACAGGGGTAATAGATTCACCCCTCCACTTT. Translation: CASSSTGVIDSPLHF.